This T cell receptor (beta chain) derives from a study of blood T cell repertoires in COVID-19. Whole-study context: Samples came from the United States, Italy and Spain, spanning acute and convalescent COVID-19.

This clone was seen only a few times. The CDR3 spans 13 residues. V lost 7 bases, J lost 6 bases, and 16 bases lay in between. Germline CDR1 SGHRS, CDR2 YFSETQ. Authors' methods: By means of reference gene primer amplification, nucleated cell counts were estimated. Sequencing was performed with immunoSEQ multiplex PCR; in TCRdb, only in-frame clones are kept and a portion is missing. D and trimming come from the DNA, and the V and J calls and clone size come from that table. The table shows approximately 470,000 clones, with approximately 83% occurring only once. The sequence came from a human donor in a cohort sampled during active COVID-19. The specimen sequenced was peripheral blood. V usage is TRBV5-1 and J usage is TRBJ1-2, with D perhaps matching TRBD1 (6 bases). This CDR3 is CASAMAGAHGYTF. The DNA for the CDR3 is TGCGCCAGCGCCATGGCAGGGGCACATGGCTACACCTTC.